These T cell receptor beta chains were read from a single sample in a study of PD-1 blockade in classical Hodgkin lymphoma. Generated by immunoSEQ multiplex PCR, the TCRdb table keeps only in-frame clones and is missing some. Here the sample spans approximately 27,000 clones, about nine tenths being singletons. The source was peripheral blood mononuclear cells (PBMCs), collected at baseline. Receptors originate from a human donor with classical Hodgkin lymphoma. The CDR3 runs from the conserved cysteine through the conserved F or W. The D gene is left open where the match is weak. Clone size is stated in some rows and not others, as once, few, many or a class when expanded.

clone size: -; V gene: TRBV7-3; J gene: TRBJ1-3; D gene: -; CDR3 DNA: TGTGCCAGCAGCTTAGGCTCTGGAAACACCATATATTTT; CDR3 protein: CASSLGSGNTIYF
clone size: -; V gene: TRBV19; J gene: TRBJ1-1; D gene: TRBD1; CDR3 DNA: TGTGCCAGTAGTACGACAGGGGGCTGGGACACTGAAGCTTTCTTT; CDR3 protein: CASSTTGGWDTEAFF
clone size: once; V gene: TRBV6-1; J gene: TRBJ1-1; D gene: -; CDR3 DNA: TGTGCCAGCAGTGAAGTTGTGGGGGTGAACACTGAAGCTTTCTTT; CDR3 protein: CASSEVVGVNTEAFF
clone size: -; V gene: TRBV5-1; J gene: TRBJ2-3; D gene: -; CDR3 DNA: TGCGCCAGCACCAGAGGACAGAGCACAGATACGCAGTATTTT; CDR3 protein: CASTRGQSTDTQYF
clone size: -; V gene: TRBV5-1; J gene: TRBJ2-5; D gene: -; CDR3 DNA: TGCGCCAGCACCGAGTCACTAGTTCTCCAAGAGACCCAGTACTTC; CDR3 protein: CASTESLVLQETQYF
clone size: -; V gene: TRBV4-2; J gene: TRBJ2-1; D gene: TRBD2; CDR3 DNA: TGTGCCAGCAGCCAAGAACCGGGGGGGACCTACAATGAGCAGTTCTTC; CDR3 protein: CASSQEPGGTYNEQFF
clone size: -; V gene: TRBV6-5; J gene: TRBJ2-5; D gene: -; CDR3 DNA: TGTGCCAGCAGTCGACCTGAGGAGACCCAGTACTTC; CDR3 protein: CASSRPEETQYF
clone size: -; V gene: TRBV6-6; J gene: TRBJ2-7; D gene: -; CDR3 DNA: TGTGCCAGCAGTTACTCCAACACAGGGCCCGAGCAGTACTTC; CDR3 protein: CASSYSNTGPEQYF
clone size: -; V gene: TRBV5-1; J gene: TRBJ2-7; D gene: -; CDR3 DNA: TGCGCCAGCAGTTCTTGGGACGCTGAGGGCGAGCAGTACTTC; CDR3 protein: CASSSWDAEGEQYF
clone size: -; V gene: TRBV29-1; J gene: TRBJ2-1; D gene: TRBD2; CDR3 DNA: TGCAGCGTTGAAGAATTGGAGCGGGGGGCAATTAATGAGCAGTTCTTC; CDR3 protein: CSVEELERGAINEQFF
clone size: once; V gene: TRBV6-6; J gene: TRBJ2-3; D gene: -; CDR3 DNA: TGTGCCACATACAGTCAAACTAGCACAGATACGCAGTATTTT; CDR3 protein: CATYSQTSTDTQYF
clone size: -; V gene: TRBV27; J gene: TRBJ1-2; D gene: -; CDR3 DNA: TGTGCCAGCAGTTTAAGGGGGAACGGCTACACCTTC; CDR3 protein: CASSLRGNGYTF
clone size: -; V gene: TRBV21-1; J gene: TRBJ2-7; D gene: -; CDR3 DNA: TGTGCCAGCAGCAAAAATCCCCGGGTGAGGAGTGTTAGCGGCGATTCCTACGAGCAGTACTTC; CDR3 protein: CASSKNPRVRSVSGDSYEQYF
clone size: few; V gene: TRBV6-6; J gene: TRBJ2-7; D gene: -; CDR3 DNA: TGTGCCACCCGAGGTACCGGCGGCGAGCAGTACTTC; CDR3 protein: CATRGTGGEQYF
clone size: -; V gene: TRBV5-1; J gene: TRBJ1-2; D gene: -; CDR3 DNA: TGCGCCAGCAGCTTAAGTCCTCAGGGTTCTAACTATGGCTACACCTTC; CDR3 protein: CASSLSPQGSNYGYTF
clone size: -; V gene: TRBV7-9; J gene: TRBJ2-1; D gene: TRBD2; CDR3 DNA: TGTGCCAGCAGCCCCTCCGGGACTAGCGGGGGTTCCTACAATGAGCAGTTCTTC; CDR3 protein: CASSPSGTSGGSYNEQFF